The subject of this entry is one T cell receptor beta chain. The specificity of this receptor is unknown. Base-call qualities are not available, and no considerably larger clone is one nucleotide away. The CDR3 starts with the cysteine, ends with the phenylalanine, and has 15 residues. Only the CDR3 DNA stays, 45 bases, in frame from base 1. V loses 5 bases of germline sequence and J loses 0 bases, and the interval between the two ends is 8 bases. The germline V gene supplies CDR1 SGHTA and CDR2 FQGNSA. This record belongs to a study of OX40 agonist ivuxolimab in advanced cancers. Notes on the research overall: The costimulatory receptor OX40 (CD134) was targeted by ivuxolimab, a fully human IgG2 agonistic monoclonal antibody. Among the approximately 54 dose-escalation patients, about 20 had hepatocellular carcinoma, 15 or so melanoma, 9 renal cell carcinoma and 9 head and neck cancer. Three dose-escalation patients achieved partial responses, one with hepatocellular carcinoma and two with cutaneous melanoma. Peripheral TCRbeta sequencing aimed to test whether ivuxolimab altered TCR sequence diversity and caused clonal T-cell expansion. In the dose-escalation cohort, roughly 80% of patients were male, and the mean age was about 55 years, with a range of about 23 to 85. Patients were allowed to have had prior anti-PD-1, anti-PD-L1 or anti-CTLA-4 therapy, and around 40% of the dose-escalation patients had previously received checkpoint inhibitors. The paper covers the monotherapy dose-escalation part of the phase I ivuxolimab trial, which included N ≈ 52 patients. Intravenous ivuxolimab was administered to patients every 2 weeks at six dose levels: 0.01, 0.1, 0.3, 1.5, 3 and 10 mg/kg. Results and caveats for the whole study, not just this receptor: At doses from 0.1 to 3.0 mg/kg, clonal expansion was seen in both CD4+ and CD8+ blood T cells between baseline and week 6. Antigen specificity was not determined for the clonally expanded peripheral T cells. On average, CD8+ T cells showed more expanded clones than CD4+ T cells after ivuxolimab. In the 0.1-3.0 mg/kg groups, partial responders were among the patients with the lowest normalized peripheral clonal expansion, particularly in CD8+ T cells. Low levels of normalized T-cell clonal expansion were also seen in some patients who did not respond.

The trial excluded patients who had a history of autoimmune disease or who were on systemic immunosuppression. In every dose cohort, peripheral blood was drawn for TCR sequencing at baseline, cycle 4 day 1, and cycle 7 day 1. The samples were taken from a phase I, first-in-human, multicenter, open-label dose-escalation trial of ivuxolimab. The trial enrolled adults with locally advanced or metastatic head and neck squamous cell, hepatocellular, melanoma or renal cell carcinoma. Before TCR sequencing, CD4+ T cells and CD8+ T cells from peripheral blood were sorted into separate populations. Genomic DNA was isolated from the sorted cells so that the TCRbeta CDR3 region could be sequenced. The immunoSEQ Assay was used for sequencing of TCRbeta CDR3 regions. The clones in this table, taken by TCRdb from immuneACCESS, are in-frame only. Not every clone is retained; where verified, under half of the shortfall comes from an unresolved V gene, and the cause of the rest is unknown. The sample includes some 45,000 clones, with roughly nine tenths observed a single time. About an eighth of the sample is held by the ten biggest clonotypes.

The sample here was CD4+ or CD8+ T cells sorted from blood, taken in a trial of the OX40 agonist ivuxolimab. The sequence came from an adult with an advanced solid tumor such as melanoma, head and neck, liver or kidney cancer. Recombination connected TRBV7-2 to TRBJ2-6, with the identity of the D gene unclear. CDR3 protein: CASSTVASGANVLTF. The base sequence is TGTGCCAGCAGCACCGTGGCCTCTGGGGCCAACGTCCTGACTTTC.